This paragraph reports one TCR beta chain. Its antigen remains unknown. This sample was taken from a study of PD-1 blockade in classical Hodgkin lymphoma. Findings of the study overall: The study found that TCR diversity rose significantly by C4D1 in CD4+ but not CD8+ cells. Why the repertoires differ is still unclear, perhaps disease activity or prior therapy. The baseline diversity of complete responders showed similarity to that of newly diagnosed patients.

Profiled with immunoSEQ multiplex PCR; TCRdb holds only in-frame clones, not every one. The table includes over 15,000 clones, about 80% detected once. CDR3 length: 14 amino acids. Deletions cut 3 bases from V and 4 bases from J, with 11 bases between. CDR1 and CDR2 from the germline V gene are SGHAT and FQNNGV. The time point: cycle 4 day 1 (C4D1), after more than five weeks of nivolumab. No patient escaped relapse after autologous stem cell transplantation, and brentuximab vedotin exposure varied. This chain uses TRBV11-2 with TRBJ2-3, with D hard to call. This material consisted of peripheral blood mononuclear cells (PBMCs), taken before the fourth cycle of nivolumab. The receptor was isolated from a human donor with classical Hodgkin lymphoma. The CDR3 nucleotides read TGTGCCAGCAGCTTTAAGGCAGTGGCAGATACGCAGTATTTT. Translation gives CASSFKAVADTQYF.